This T cell receptor beta chain was recorded in a study of CD8 T cells in ankylosing spondylitis. General observations from the study: From matched ankylosing spondylitis synovial fluid, disease-linked clones were reportedly recovered at significantly enriched levels. A TCR beta motif of roughly eight highly homologous variants seemed to mark ankylosing spondylitis blood. Disease-associated clonotypes exhibited CD8+ identity and were relatively infrequent in peripheral blood.

The CDR3 is 17 residues long. Germline V CDR1 and CDR2: SGHVS, FQNEAQ. With 1 base removed from V and 1 base from J, the gap between germline ends came to 13 bases. Quantitative barcoded 5'-RACE was used to prepare TCR beta libraries. MiXCR, run by TCRdb on the 5' RACE reads, gives a single entry per CDR3 protein. This table holds around 300,000 distinct CDR3 sequences, 11% found once. This clonotype was seen more than once but under ten times. The antigen remains undetermined. This clonotype was sampled from a female donor with ankylosing spondylitis or in good health (not recorded which). Sequenced: blood, either unsorted or a sorted T cell fraction (not recorded which). The chain couples TRBV7-8 to TRBJ2-2; weak D call: TRBD2 (6 bases). The CDR3 bases are TGTGCCAGCAGCTTAGGGGCGGAGGGAGGGAACACCGGGGAGCTGTTTTTT. It encodes CASSLGAEGGNTGELFF. Drawing the rest from reference TRBV7-8 and TRBJ2-2, the complete variable domain is GAGVSQSPRYKVAKRGQDVALRCDPISGHVSLFWYQQALGQGPEFLTYFQNEAQLDKSGLPSDRFFAERPEGSVSTLKIQRTQQEDSAVYLCASSLGAEGGNTGELFFGEGSRLTVL.